This T cell receptor beta chain was identified in a study of human T cells and chemical hapten exposure. How the authors handled the data: From 23,224 to 690,600 TCRs were found per sample, with a median of 95,638. TCRdb passed the RACE reads through MiXCR, listing each CDR3 protein once. The V and J calls reflect TCRdb's pipeline rather than the authors' work. The profile covers some 80,000 distinct CDR3 sequences, with about 10% appearing a single time and around 4% taken by the ten largest. Time point given: patch test 1, 2 weeks after DPC sensitization. Treatment: therapeutic diphenylcyclopropenone sensitization with weekly scalp DPC. The source material was whole blood, sampled in connection with sensitization to the hapten diphenylcyclopropenone (DPC). The sequence was obtained from a woman in her fifties or sixties with alopecia areata. Some clones in this sample may be carry-over from other donors' samples.

The DNA of the CDR3 is TGCAGTGCTAGCGATACGGGGGCCCCCGGATCACCCCTCCACTTT. Amino acids: CSASDTGAPGSPLHF. V is TRBV20-1 and J is TRBJ1-6; D is possibly TRBD1 (6 bases). The V end was cut by 3 bases, the J end by 10 bases, with 19 bases between. Per germline, CDR1 DFQATT and CDR2 SNEGSKA (reference sequence). This CDR3 has 15 residues.